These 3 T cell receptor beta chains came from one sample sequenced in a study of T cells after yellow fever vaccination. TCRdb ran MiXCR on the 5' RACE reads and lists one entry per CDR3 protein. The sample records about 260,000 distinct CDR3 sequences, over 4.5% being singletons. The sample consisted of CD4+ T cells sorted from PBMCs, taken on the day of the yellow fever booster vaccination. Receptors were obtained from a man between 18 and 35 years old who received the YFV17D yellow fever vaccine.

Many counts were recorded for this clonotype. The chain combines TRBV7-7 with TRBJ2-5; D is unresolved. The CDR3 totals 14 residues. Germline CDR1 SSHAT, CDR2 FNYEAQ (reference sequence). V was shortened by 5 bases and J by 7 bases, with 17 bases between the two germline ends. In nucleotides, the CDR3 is TGTGCCAGCAGCCGGCTCTTAGAGGCTGGGACCCAGTACTTC. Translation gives CASSRLLEAGTQYF.

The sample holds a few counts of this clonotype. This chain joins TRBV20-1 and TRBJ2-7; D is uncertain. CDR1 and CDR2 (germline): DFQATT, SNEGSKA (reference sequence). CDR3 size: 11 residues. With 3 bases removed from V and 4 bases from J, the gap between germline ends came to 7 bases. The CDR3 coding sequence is TGCAGTGCTAGCCAGCGTTACGAGCAGTACTTC. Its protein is CSASQRYEQYF.

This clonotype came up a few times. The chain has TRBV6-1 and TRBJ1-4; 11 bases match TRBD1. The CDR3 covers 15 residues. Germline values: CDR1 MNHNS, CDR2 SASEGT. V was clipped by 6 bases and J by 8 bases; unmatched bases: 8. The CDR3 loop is CASRSSGTGGEKLFF. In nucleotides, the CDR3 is TGTGCCAGCAGATCCTCCGGGACAGGGGGGGAAAAACTGTTTTTT.